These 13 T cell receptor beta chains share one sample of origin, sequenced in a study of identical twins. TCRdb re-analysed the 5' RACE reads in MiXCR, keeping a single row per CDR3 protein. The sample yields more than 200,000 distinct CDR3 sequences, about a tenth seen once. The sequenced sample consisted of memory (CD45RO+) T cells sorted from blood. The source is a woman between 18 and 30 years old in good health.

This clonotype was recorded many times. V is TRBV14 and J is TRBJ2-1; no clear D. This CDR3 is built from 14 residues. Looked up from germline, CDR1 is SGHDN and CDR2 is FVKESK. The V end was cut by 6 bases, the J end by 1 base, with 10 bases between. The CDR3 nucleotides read TGTGCCAGCAGTCCCCGACTGTCCTACAATGAGCAGTTCTTC. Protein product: CASSPRLSYNEQFF.

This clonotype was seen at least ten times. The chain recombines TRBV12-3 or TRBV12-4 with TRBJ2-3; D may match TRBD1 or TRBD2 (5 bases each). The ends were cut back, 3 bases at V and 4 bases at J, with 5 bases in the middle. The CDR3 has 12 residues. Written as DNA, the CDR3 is TGTGCCAGCAGTTTGGGGGCAGATACGCAGTATTTT. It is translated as CASSLGADTQYF.

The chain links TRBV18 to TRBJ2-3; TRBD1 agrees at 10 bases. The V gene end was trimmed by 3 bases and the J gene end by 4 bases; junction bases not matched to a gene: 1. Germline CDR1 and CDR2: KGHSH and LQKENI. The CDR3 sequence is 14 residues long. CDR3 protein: CASSPGTGADTQYF. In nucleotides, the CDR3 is TGTGCCAGCTCACCGGGGACAGGGGCAGATACGCAGTATTTT.

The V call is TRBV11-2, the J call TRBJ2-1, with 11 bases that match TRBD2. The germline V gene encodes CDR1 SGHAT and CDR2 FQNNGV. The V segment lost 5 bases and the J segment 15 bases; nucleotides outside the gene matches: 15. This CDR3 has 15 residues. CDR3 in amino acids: CASSITSGSPLRAFF. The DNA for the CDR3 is TGTGCCAGCAGCATAACTAGCGGGAGTCCCCTTAGGGCGTTCTTC.

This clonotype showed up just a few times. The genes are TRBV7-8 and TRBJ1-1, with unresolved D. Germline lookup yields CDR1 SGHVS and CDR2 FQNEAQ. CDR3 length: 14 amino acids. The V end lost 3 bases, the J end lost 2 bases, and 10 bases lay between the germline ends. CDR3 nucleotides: TGTGCCAGCAGCTTTGAGGGTGGTAACACTGAAGCTTTCTTT. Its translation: CASSFEGGNTEAFF. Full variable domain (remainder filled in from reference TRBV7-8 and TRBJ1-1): GAGVSQSPRYKVAKRGQDVALRCDPISGHVSLFWYQQALGQGPEFLTYFQNEAQLDKSGLPSDRFFAERPEGSVSTLKIQRTQQEDSAVYLCASSFEGGNTEAFFGQGTRLTVV.

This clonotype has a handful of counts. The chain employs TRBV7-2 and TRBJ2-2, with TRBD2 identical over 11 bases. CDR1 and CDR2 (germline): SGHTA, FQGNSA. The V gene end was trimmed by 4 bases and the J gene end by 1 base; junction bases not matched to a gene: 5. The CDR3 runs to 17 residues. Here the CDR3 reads CASSSTGTSGNTGELFF. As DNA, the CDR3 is TGTGCCAGCAGCTCCACCGGGACTAGCGGGAACACCGGGGAGCTGTTTTTT. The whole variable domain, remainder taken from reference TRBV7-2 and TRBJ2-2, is GAGVSQSPSNKVTEKGKDVELRCDPISGHTALYWYRQSLGQGLEFLIYFQGNSAPDKSGLPSDRFSAERTGGSVSTLTIQRTQQEDSAVYLCASSSTGTSGNTGELFFGEGSRLTVL.

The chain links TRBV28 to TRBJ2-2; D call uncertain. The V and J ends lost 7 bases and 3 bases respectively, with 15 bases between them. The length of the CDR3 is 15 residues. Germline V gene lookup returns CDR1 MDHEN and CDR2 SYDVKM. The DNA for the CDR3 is TGTGCCAGCACCCCTTTCGGAGCTTACACCGGGGAGCTGTTTTTT. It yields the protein CASTPFGAYTGELFF.

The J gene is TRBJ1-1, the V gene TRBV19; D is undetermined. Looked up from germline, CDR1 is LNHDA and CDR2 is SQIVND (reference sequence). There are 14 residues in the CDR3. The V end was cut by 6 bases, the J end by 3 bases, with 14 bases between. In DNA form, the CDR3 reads TGTGCCAGTAGCTCTATAGAGCTGGACACTGAAGCTTTCTTT. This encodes CASSSIELDTEAFF.

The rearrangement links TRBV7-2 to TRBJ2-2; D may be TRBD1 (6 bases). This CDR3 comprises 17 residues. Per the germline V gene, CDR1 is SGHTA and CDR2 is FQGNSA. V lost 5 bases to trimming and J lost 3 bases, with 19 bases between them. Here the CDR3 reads CASSPTSDRLYTGELFF. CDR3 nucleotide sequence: TGTGCCAGCAGCCCGACGTCGGACAGATTATACACCGGGGAGCTGTTTTTT.

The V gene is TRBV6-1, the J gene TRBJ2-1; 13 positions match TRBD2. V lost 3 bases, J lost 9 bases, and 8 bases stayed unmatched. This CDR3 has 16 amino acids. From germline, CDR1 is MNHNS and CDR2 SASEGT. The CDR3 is CASSEQGLAGRGEQFF. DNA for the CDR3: TGTGCCAGCAGTGAGCAGGGACTAGCGGGGCGAGGTGAGCAGTTCTTC.

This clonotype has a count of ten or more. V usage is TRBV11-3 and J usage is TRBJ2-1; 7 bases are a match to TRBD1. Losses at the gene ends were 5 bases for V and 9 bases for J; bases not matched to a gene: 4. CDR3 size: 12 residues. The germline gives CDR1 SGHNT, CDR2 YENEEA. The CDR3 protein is CASSPTGVEQFF. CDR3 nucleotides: TGTGCCAGCAGCCCCACAGGGGTTGAGCAGTTCTTC.

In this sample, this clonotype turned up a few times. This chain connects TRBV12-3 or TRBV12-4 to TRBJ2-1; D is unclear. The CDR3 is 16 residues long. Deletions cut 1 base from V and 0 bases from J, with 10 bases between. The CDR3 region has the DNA TGTGCCAGCAGTTTAGGGACCCACAGCTCCTACAATGAGCAGTTCTTC. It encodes CASSLGTHSSYNEQFF.

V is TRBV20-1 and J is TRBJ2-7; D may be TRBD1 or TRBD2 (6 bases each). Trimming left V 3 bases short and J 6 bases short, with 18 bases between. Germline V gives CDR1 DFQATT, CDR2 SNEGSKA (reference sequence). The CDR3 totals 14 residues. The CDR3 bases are TGCAGTGCTAGTTGGGGGGCCCTACCCCCCGAGCAGTACTTC. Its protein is CSASWGALPPEQYF.